A selection of T cell receptor beta chains follows, all from one sample in a study of human T cells and chemical hapten exposure. A single record per CDR3 protein comes from TCRdb applying MiXCR to the RACE reads. The table shows just under 350,000 distinct CDR3 sequences, with about 7% occurring only once. Sequenced here: whole blood, sampled in connection with sensitization to the hapten diphenylcyclopropenone (DPC). The source of these receptors is a woman aged 18-29 years with alopecia areata. Some clones in this sample may be carry-over from other donors' samples. The CDR3 runs from the conserved cysteine through the conserved F or W. D genes are given only for firm matches. Clone size appears in some rows only: once, few, many, or a class for an expanded clone.

j_call clone_size d_call v_call cdr3_aa cdr3_nt
TRBJ2-3 . TRBD2 TRBV6-1 CASSEFSGGAHTDTQYF TGTGCCAGCAGTGAATTTAGCGGGGGGGCCCACACAGATACGCAGTATTTT
TRBJ1-4 . . TRBV21-1 CASSKVRTLIWGSTNEKLFF TGTGCCAGCAGCAAAGTTCGAACCTTAATATGGGGTTCAACTAATGAAAAACTGTTTTTT
TRBJ2-2 . . TRBV28 CASSWRDSGGELFF TGTGCCAGCAGTTGGCGGGACAGCGGCGGGGAGCTGTTTTTT
TRBJ1-3 few . TRBV29-1 CSVEGTAMFPGNTIYF TGCAGCGTTGAAGGGACGGCGATGTTCCCTGGAAACACCATATATTTT
TRBJ1-4 many . TRBV13 CASSLGRLNEKLFF TGTGCCAGCAGCTTAGGACGGCTAAATGAAAAACTGTTTTTT
TRBJ2-2 many . TRBV6-4 CASSDRAGLPTGELFF TGTGCCAGCAGTGACAGGGCAGGCCTACCCACCGGGGAGCTGTTTTTT
TRBJ1-4 few . TRBV28 CAGTNRLEMTNEKLFF TGTGCCGGGACAAACAGGCTGGAGATGACTAATGAAAAACTGTTTTTT
TRBJ1-1 few . TRBV6-2/TRBV6-3 CASSTPLRWVDTEAFF TGTGCCAGCAGCACCCCCCTGAGATGGGTCGACACTGAAGCTTTCTTT
TRBJ2-2 many . TRBV11-1 CASSLEASNTGELFF TGTGCCAGCAGCTTAGAAGCTTCGAACACCGGGGAGCTGTTTTTT
TRBJ2-6 few TRBD1 TRBV2 CASSVGLTGVNSGANVLTF TGTGCCAGCAGTGTCGGTTTGACAGGGGTGAACTCTGGGGCCAACGTCCTGACTTTC
TRBJ2-1 . TRBD2 TRBV9 CASSASGAYNEQFF TGTGCCAGCAGCGCTAGCGGGGCCTACAATGAGCAGTTCTTC
TRBJ1-3 . . TRBV7-9 CASSLQAPSSGNTIYF TGTGCCAGCAGCTTACAAGCTCCAAGCTCTGGAAACACCATATATTTT
TRBJ2-3 . . TRBV7-2 CASSLVDNTDTQYF TGTGCCAGCAGCTTAGTAGACAACACAGATACGCAGTATTTT
TRBJ1-1 . . TRBV12-3/TRBV12-4 CASSPYRITEAFF TGTGCCAGCAGTCCTTATCGTATCACTGAAGCTTTCTTT
TRBJ1-4 few . TRBV5-1 CASSLSGATNEKLFF TGCGCCAGCAGCTTATCGGGGGCAACTAATGAAAAACTGTTTTTT
TRBJ2-7 few . TRBV20-1 CSAYREASLEQYF TGCAGTGCTTACAGGGAAGCTTCTCTCGAGCAGTACTTC
TRBJ1-1 few TRBD1 TRBV7-2 CASSRRDREIVTEAFF TGTGCCAGCAGCCGACGGGACAGGGAGATTGTGACTGAAGCTTTCTTT
TRBJ1-5 many . TRBV24-1 CATSDRLWGLNQPQHF TGTGCCACCAGTGATCGGCTCTGGGGGCTCAATCAGCCCCAGCATTTT
TRBJ1-2 many . TRBV6-2/TRBV6-3 CASITDSANYGYTF TGTGCCAGCATCACAGACTCAGCTAACTATGGCTACACCTTC
TRBJ1-2 . . TRBV12-5 CATYRVNYGYTF TGTGCTACCTACAGGGTTAACTATGGCTACACCTTC
TRBJ2-1 few . TRBV4-3 CASSQALELGVNEQFF TGCGCCAGCAGCCAAGCGCTAGAGTTAGGAGTCAATGAGCAGTTCTTC
TRBJ2-3 . . TRBV6-2/TRBV6-3 CASYEGRSTDTQYF TGTGCCAGCTATGAGGGGCGGTCCACAGATACGCAGTATTTT
TRBJ2-7 few TRBD1 TRBV20-1 CSLWDRGLYEQYF TGCAGTTTGTGGGACAGGGGCCTCTACGAGCAGTACTTC
TRBJ1-5 many . TRBV4-3 CASSQDQRQPQHF TGCGCCAGCAGCCAAGATCAACGTCAGCCCCAGCATTTT
TRBJ1-1 few . TRBV7-2 CASWGGLLNTEAFF TGTGCCTCCTGGGGGGGGCTACTGAACACTGAAGCTTTCTTT
TRBJ2-1 many . TRBV4-3 CASSQDALNNEQFF TGCGCCAGCAGCCAAGATGCCCTGAACAATGAGCAGTTCTTC
TRBJ2-3 few . TRBV5-8 CASSFYRVGTDTQYF TGTGCCAGCAGCTTTTACAGGGTTGGCACAGATACGCAGTATTTT
TRBJ1-2 . TRBD1 TRBV7-2 CASSRDRGNGYTF TGTGCCAGCAGCCGGGACAGGGGAAATGGCTACACCTTC
TRBJ2-5 . TRBD2 TRBV6-2/TRBV6-3 CASSYPVAGRQETQYF TGTGCCAGCAGTTACCCGGTAGCGGGGCGCCAAGAGACCCAGTACTTC
TRBJ2-2 . . TRBV12-3/TRBV12-4 CASGRLGPGELFF TGTGCCAGCGGGCGACTAGGCCCCGGGGAGCTGTTTTTT
TRBJ2-7 few TRBD2 TRBV6-1 CASSESGGPSYEQYF TGTGCCAGCAGTGAAAGCGGGGGCCCGTCCTACGAGCAGTACTTC
TRBJ2-2 few . TRBV18 CASSLGRPSNTGELFF TGTGCCAGCTCACTAGGGAGGCCGTCGAACACCGGGGAGCTGTTTTTT
TRBJ2-3 few . TRBV28 CASIRPGTDTQYF TGTGCCAGCATTCGACCCGGAACAGATACGCAGTATTTT
TRBJ1-1 . . TRBV11-1 CASSLTRGPEAFF TGTGCCAGCAGCTTAACCAGGGGCCCTGAAGCTTTCTTT
TRBJ2-2 . TRBD1 TRBV12-3/TRBV12-4 CASTAGTANTGELFF TGTGCCAGCACCGCCGGGACAGCAAACACCGGGGAGCTGTTTTTT
TRBJ2-7 many . TRBV13 CASSPGLAYEQYF TGTGCCAGCAGCCCTGGACTCGCCTACGAGCAGTACTTC
TRBJ1-6 few . TRBV6-5 CASSRTGYNSPLHF TGTGCCAGCAGTCGGACGGGGTATAATTCACCCCTCCACTTT
TRBJ2-5 few . TRBV7-2 CASSLGPLDGRYQETQYF TGTGCCAGCAGCTTAGGCCCACTGGATGGACGGTACCAAGAGACCCAGTACTTC
TRBJ2-3 many . TRBV12-3/TRBV12-4 CASSFASEFTDTQYF TGTGCCAGCAGTTTCGCGAGCGAGTTCACAGATACGCAGTATTTT
TRBJ1-1 few TRBD1 TRBV5-1 CASSLPRDRGAEAFF TGCGCCAGCAGCCTACCCCGGGACAGGGGTGCTGAAGCTTTCTTT
TRBJ2-1 few TRBD2 TRBV12-3/TRBV12-4 CASSITGTSGGPTYNEQFF TGTGCCAGCAGTATAACCGGGACTAGCGGGGGCCCGACCTACAATGAGCAGTTCTTC
TRBJ2-1 many . TRBV24-1 CATSTGTEQFF TGTGCCACCAGCACAGGGACCGAGCAGTTCTTC
TRBJ1-4 few . TRBV9 CASSVRGANEKLFF TGTGCCAGCAGCGTCAGGGGAGCTAATGAAAAACTGTTTTTT
TRBJ1-2 few TRBD1 TRBV20-1 CSAQQGDYGYTF TGCAGTGCTCAGCAGGGGGATTATGGCTACACCTTC
TRBJ2-1 . . TRBV12-3/TRBV12-4 CASSLIRLSSYNEQFF TGTGCCAGCAGTTTAATCCGGCTAAGCTCCTACAATGAGCAGTTCTTC